A single sample gave rise to the 8 T cell receptor beta chains below, sequenced in a study of long-term antiretroviral therapy in people with HIV. A v3.0 immunoSEQ assay was performed at survey level. Only in-frame clones appear in the TCRdb table, and some are missing; sequencing was by immunoSEQ multiplex PCR. Of tens of thousands of clones listed, over 75% are singletons. Sequences were derived from unsorted PBMCs, sampled 1.5 years after starting antiretroviral therapy. These receptors originate from a man younger than 35 with HIV.

The CDR3 bases are TGTGCCAGCAGCAAGACCGGGACAGGGGCTTCGAGGGAGTACTTC. Translated, it gives CASSKTGTGASREYF. The chain recombines TRBV7-2 with TRBJ2-7; TRBD1 aligns across 10 bases. The V gene's germline CDR1 is SGHTA and CDR2 FQGNSA. This CDR3 is built from 15 residues. Trimming at V came to 5 bases and at J to 11 bases, leaving 15 bases not matched to a gene.

The chain combines TRBV5-4 with TRBJ1-2; 9 bases are shared with TRBD1. The J segment lost 2 bases and the V segment lost 6 bases, leaving 8 bases of the junction unmatched. Germline V gene sequence: CDR1 SGHNT, CDR2 YYREEE (reference sequence). The CDR3 loop spans 15 amino acids. The CDR3 region is CASTGNRGQNYGYTF. In nucleotides, the CDR3 is TGTGCCAGCACCGGGAACAGGGGGCAGAACTATGGCTACACCTTC.

This clone was picked up a small number of times. The rearrangement joins TRBV5-4 to TRBJ2-7; D is tentatively TRBD1 or TRBD2 (6 bases each). The germline CDR1 and CDR2 sequences are SGHNT and YYREEE (reference sequence). V lost 4 bases, J lost 0 bases, and 11 bases lay in between. The CDR3 is made up of 14 amino acids. CDR3 sequence (DNA): TGTGCCAGCAGCACACAGGGAGGCTCCTACGAGCAGTACTTC. Its translation is CASSTQGGSYEQYF.

The chain is built from TRBV19 and TRBJ1-1; D remains ambiguous. V lost 3 bases and J lost 4, with 12 bases in between. Per the germline V gene, CDR1 is LNHDA and CDR2 is SQIVND (reference sequence). The length of the CDR3 is 14 residues. In DNA form, the CDR3 reads TGTGCCAGTAGTATTCAGCGAGGAGGCACTGAAGCTTTCTTT. Translated: CASSIQRGGTEAFF. Variable domain in full (rest from reference TRBV19 and TRBJ1-1): DGGITQSPKYLFRKEGQNVTLSCEQNLNHDAMYWYRQDPGQGLRLIYYSQIVNDFQKGDIAEGYSVSREKKESFPLTVTSAQKNPTAFYLCASSIQRGGTEAFFGQGTRLTVV.

This chain joins TRBV28 and TRBJ2-1; 7 nucleotides line up with TRBD1. Germline V gives CDR1 MDHEN, CDR2 SYDVKM. The CDR3 contains 14 residues. After removal of 8 bases from V and 8 bases from J, the junction contained 12 bases not matched to a gene. The CDR3 loop reads CASGMTGISDEQFF. In DNA form, the CDR3 reads TGTGCCAGCGGAATGACAGGGATATCAGATGAGCAGTTCTTC.

This chain joins TRBV28 and TRBJ1-5, with 7 bases fitting TRBD1. Germline V lookup: CDR1 MDHEN, CDR2 SYDVKM. V was clipped by 1 base and J by 3 bases; unmatched bases: 6. This CDR3 contains 16 residues. For the CDR3, the DNA is TGTGCCAGCAGTTTATTGGCGGGACAGTTCAATCAGCCCCAGCATTTT. Protein: CASSLLAGQFNQPQHF. The complete variable domain, with remaining parts taken from reference TRBV28 and TRBJ1-5, reads DVKVTQSSRYLVKRTGEKVFLECVQDMDHENMFWYRQDPGLGLRLIYFSYDVKMKEKGDIPEGYSVSREKKERFSLILESASTNQTSMYLCASSLLAGQFNQPQHFGDGTRLSIL.

The chain links TRBV7-6 to TRBJ2-3; TRBD2 matches at 11 bases. V was clipped by 1 base and J by 6 bases; unmatched bases: 6. Germline V gene data show CDR1 as SGHVS and CDR2 as FNYEAQ. CDR3 length: 16 residues. The CDR3 DNA follows: TGTGCCAGCAGCTTAGGGGGACTAGCGGCACATGATACGCAGTATTTT. It translates to CASSLGGLAAHDTQYF.

A remark on this clone: Other DNA sequences in this specimen translate into the identical CDR3. The chain carries TRBV6-5 and TRBJ1-2, with TRBD1 as a possible D gene (5 bases). CDR3 length: 12 amino acids. V was cut by 0 bases and J by 8 bases, with 7 bases left in between. In germline, CDR1 is MNHEY, CDR2 SVGAGI. CDR3 protein: CASSYSGDGYTF. DNA of the CDR3: TGTGCCAGCAGTTACTCTGGGGACGGCTACACCTTC.